One sample yielded the 5 T cell receptor beta chains listed below, sequenced in a study of T cell changes during pregnancy in multiple sclerosis. Clones were sequenced by immunoSEQ multiplex PCR, and TCRdb holds only the in-frame ones, with some missing. Of 39,000 or so clones in the sample, about 92% were seen once. Material: CD8+ T cells from peripheral blood mononuclear cells, obtained in the first trimester of pregnancy. The receptors shown here come from a female donor with multiple sclerosis, enrolled in a pregnancy study.

The chain combines TRBV27 with TRBJ1-6; TRBD1 might be the D (5 bases). V was shortened by 1 base and J by 10 bases, with 14 bases between the two germline ends. Germline CDR1 MNHEY, CDR2 SMNVEV (reference sequence). The CDR3 sequence is 15 residues long. The CDR3 DNA reads TGTGCCAGCAGTTTATATCCTGAGCCAGGGTCACCCCTCCACTTT. Translation gives CASSLYPEPGSPLHF.

This clone was picked up a small number of times. The CDR3 coding sequence is TGTGCCAGCAGTGACTCTAGCGGGGGGGCCAATGAGCAGTTCTTC. Residues: CASSDSSGGANEQFF. The V gene is TRBV6-4, the J gene TRBJ2-1; TRBD2 matches at 11 bases. Germline V CDR1 and CDR2: MRHNA, SNTAGT. V lost 0 bases to trimming and J lost 6 bases; unmatched junction nucleotides: 1. The CDR3 runs 15 residues.

The chain combines TRBV5-4 with TRBJ2-3; 10 nucleotides align to TRBD2. This CDR3 comprises 15 residues. Trimming removed 0 bases from V and 4 bases from J; junction bases left unmatched: 2. From germline, CDR1 is SGHNT and CDR2 YYREEE (reference sequence). The CDR3 loop is CASSLASGRPDTQYF. The CDR3 region has the DNA TGTGCCAGCAGCTTGGCTAGCGGGAGACCAGATACGCAGTATTTT.

The chain employs TRBV10-2 and TRBJ2-1; 12 nucleotides match TRBD2. Germline V gene data show CDR1 as WSHSY and CDR2 as SAAADI. Trimming took 4 bases from V and 6 from J; bases not matched to a gene: 4. The CDR3 has 15 residues. The CDR3 bases are TGCGCCAGCAGTGGGGGACTAGCGGGCCTCAATGAGCAGTTCTTC. Translated, it gives CASSGGLAGLNEQFF.

The J gene is TRBJ1-6, the V gene TRBV9; 9 bases are shared with TRBD1. The CDR3 consists of 15 residues. Per the germline V gene, CDR1 is SGDLS and CDR2 is YYNGEE. With 0 bases clipped from V and 6 bases from J, the junction kept 1 base outside the gene matches. Here the CDR3 reads CASSVGDRVNSPLHF. The CDR3 DNA reads TGTGCCAGCAGCGTAGGGGACAGGGTTAATTCACCCCTCCACTTT.